This entry concerns a single TCR beta chain. This clone's antigen is unknown. Nothing much larger sits one base from this clone, and base qualities are not available. The sample originates from a study of cytomegalovirus exposure and HLA in healthy donors (dated by TCRdb to 2016 to 2017). Regarding the study in general: An earlier analysis of several hundred of the donors reported 250 to 300 Gb of sequence data and approximately 120 million unique TCR beta sequences obtained from about 170 million T cells. The study profiled the T cell repertoires of about 720 subjects by immunosequencing and related them to cytomegalovirus serostatus. The number of donors typed differed by locus, with about 629-630 for A, B, C, DRB1 and DQB1, around 500 for DQA1, about 610 for DPA1, and approximately 470 for DPB1. Approximately 300 gigabases of sequencing data and approximately 85 million unique TCR sequences were included in an early release covering roughly 600 HLA-typed donors. The later analysis used no new phenotypic data to find candidate immune exposures, relying instead on TCR beta sequences and their occurrence across donors. The aim of the study was to test whether cataloging public T cell receptors could identify signatures of past pathogen exposure. Every repertoire in the discovery cohort had been generated on one and the same sequencing platform. To predict cytomegalovirus infection status, the study brought together high-throughput TCR immunosequencing, statistical association of individual TCRs with disease status, and machine learning. Besides the first cohort of around 700 subjects, a separate validation cohort made up of around 120 different subjects was used. The genetic ancestry cluster associated with self-reported Caucasian donors included approximately 85% of the roughly 400 genotyped donors. Genome-wide SNP genotypes for about 65% of the 666 donors were used in a later genetic analysis, which treated that subset as a discovery cohort. Several DR-DQ haplotypes were treated as single units for association and clustering because of strong linkage in the cohort. In a later analysis, previously published TCR beta repertoires from about 640 donors were re-analyzed and high-resolution HLA genotyping was added so that TCR occurrence patterns could be studied. On average, about 200,000 unique TCR beta nucleotide sequences were sequenced per donor among 398 genotyped donors of the cohort, with roughly 19% of those sequences being non-productive. HLA typing included class I and class II loci at four-digit resolution. To decide whether each TCR beta V gene segment behaved as functional or pseudogenic, an earlier analysis of approximately 600 of the donors relied on high-throughput TCR beta sequencing. Donor age, sex, ethnicity and CMV serostatus were collected together with the repertoire data.

Preparation of the library involved the immunoSEQ multiplex PCR assay. For the multiplex PCR, a mixture combining 60 forward primers for TCR Vbeta segments and 13 reverse primers for TCR Jbeta segments was used. Amplification of the CDR3 region of rearranged TCR beta genes was performed with a multiplex PCR assay on genomic DNA. Amplified TCR beta libraries were sequenced as 87-base-pair reads on the Illumina HiSeq System. From the authors' description of their analysis: A later analysis counted some 80 million unique TCR beta chains across the approximately 700 repertoires, and 9 million to 14 million of these chains were shared by at least two donors. Raw reads were error-corrected and collapsed into unique sequences by a nearest-neighbor algorithm in which closely related sequences were merged to remove PCR and sequencing errors. CDR3 sequences were aligned to IMGT reference sequences to assign V, D and J gene segments. For a sequence to be retained, a match of at least six nucleotides to both a V gene segment and a J gene segment was required. Rearrangements were called productive when the CDR3 lacked stop codons and stayed in frame with V and J; all others were non-productive. CDR3 was defined by IMGT convention, running from the second conserved V-encoded cysteine to the conserved J-encoded phenylalanine. The earlier analysis of some 550 of the donors excluded any sequence lacking an unambiguous match to a single V gene segment. In an earlier analysis of 500 to 750 of the donors, V segments were called functional above 56.7% productive rearrangements and were called segregating when the between-donor standard deviation exceeded 5%. A statistical classification framework was built for diagnosing cytomegalovirus status from the catalog of TCR beta chain sequences. V and J gene assignment, in a later analysis, came from comparing TCR nucleotide sequences with IMGT/GENE-DB human TR gene sequences. Using the TCRdist pipeline, a later analysis assigned CDR3 sequences along with most-parsimonious VDJ recombination scenarios. In a later analysis, every TCR beta chain was defined by the combination of its CDR3 amino acid sequence and its V-gene family, and reads without a unique V-gene family were dropped. To address suspected cross-contamination and a sequencing artifact, a later analysis removed over 500 highly shared, low-generation-probability nucleotide sequences. A later analysis calculated a clonal expansion index for each public chain from normalized within-repertoire ranks of inferred template counts. Generation probabilities in a later analysis came from a VDJ recombination model fitted to out-of-frame rearrangements, and those results were checked against IGoR. A later analysis scored TCR-TCR, TCR-HLA and TCR-CMV co-occurrence with hypergeometric tests, applying a repertoire-size bias correction to TCR pairs. In a later analysis, false discovery rates were estimated by permuting HLA or CMV assignments 20 times. A later analysis grouped co-occurring TCRs with DBSCAN, adding TCRdist sequence similarity when clustering within HLA-allele-positive subsets. For co-occurrence clustering, repertoires with fewer than 30,000 or more than 120,000 public chains were excluded, along with roughly 5 repertoires with anomalous nucleotide sharing. TCRdb obtained this table from immuneACCESS and retained in-frame rearrangements with V and J assigned. These tables miss some clones; where compared with another copy, unresolved V genes account for less than half of the shortfall, and the remainder is unexplained. D and trimming come from the DNA, and the V and J calls and clone size come from that table. In this sample the table shows more than 100,000 clones, roughly 79% of which occur a single time. Roughly 1.3% of the sample comes from the top ten.

The research as a whole found: According to a later analysis, parvovirus B19, influenza, CMV and Epstein-Barr virus appeared linked to several top co-occurrence clusters. Most CMV-associated TCR beta chains appeared to be HLA-restricted in a later analysis, and the HLA associations seemed to be driven largely by CMV exposure. A later analysis associated approximately 17,000 TCR beta sequences with specific HLA alleles at a false discovery rate of 0.05. Because HLA typing was unavailable for some donors at each locus, only the typed subset was used in association tests. While some public TCRs were present in many individuals, most TCR sequences turned up only very rarely across donors. A further reported finding was that TCR beta sequences accurately predicted the HLA-A and HLA-B alleles for most subjects in the first cohort. Correlated functional status among segregating V segments might be attributable to linkage disequilibrium, but an unknown experimental factor could not be ruled out. Some IMGT-functional V segments, including TRBV6-2 and TRBV6-3, could not be distinguished by the 87-base-pair reads and were therefore excluded. The authors suggested that the approach could potentially be extended to other disease states and immunological phenotypes. Roughly uniform sequencing depth across donors was assumed in presence/absence analyses, although this assumption may not hold. A total of 150 to 200 TCR beta chains were listed by the study as associated with cytomegalovirus. This cohort had only TCR beta chains sequenced, and the lack of alpha or paired-chain data limited which features could be detected. In a later genetic analysis, fewer N-insertions in productive TCRs were reported among donors in an Asian-associated ancestry cluster than the 666-donor mean. Approximately 18 rarely observed V segments, including chromosome 9 orphons, were excluded from the earlier analysis of about 600 of the donors because counts were too low. In both the original and validation cohorts, the classifier was reported to diagnose cytomegalovirus status with high specificity and sensitivity. For the cohort, immune exposure information was limited to CMV serostatus. In a later analysis, TCR association rates were found to vary across HLA loci, with the most associated TCRs seen for DRB1 alleles and the fewest for HLA-C alleles. Assigning TCR associations to individual alleles was difficult when HLA alleles, especially DR and DQ, strongly co-occurred. In a later genetic analysis, a missense DCLRE1C variant was associated with V-gene and J-gene trimming of TCR beta chains, and the association was replicated in an independent cohort. A cluster of highly shared sequence variants was judged likely to be a technical artifact of the sequencing pipeline. In an earlier analysis of approximately 590 of the donors, most TCR beta V segments appeared in productive rearrangements about 87% or about 30% of the time, broadly matching IMGT annotations. In vitro tests confirmed that a few of the cytomegalovirus-associated TCR beta chains recognize cytomegalovirus antigens. A later analysis found that HLA-associated TCR beta chains were more clonally expanded and had lower generation probabilities than equally common non-associated chains.

The cohort was made up of 500 to 800 healthy bone marrow donors. At the time of sampling, every cohort member was nominally healthy, though immune exposures that went unrecorded were likely present. The donor tested CMV seronegative, placing the donor among the roughly 400 seronegative members of the cohort. Every donor gave a peripheral blood sample, and the peripheral blood mononuclear cells from that sample were used for TCR beta sequencing. The Qiagen DNeasy Blood Extraction Kit was used to extract genomic DNA from the blood cell samples. The CDR3 sequence holds 15 residues, the cysteine and phenylalanine included. Only the CDR3 DNA stays, 45 bases, in frame from base 1. The CDR1 and CDR2 encoded by the germline V gene (reference sequence) are SEHNR and FQNEAQ. V and J are truncated by 5 bases and 3 bases respectively, leaving an intervening sequence of 16 bases.

Recombination connected TRBV7-9 to TRBJ1-1, with TRBD1 as a weak D call on 6 bases. The source of this sequence is a woman aged 40 to 55 in good health and CMV-seronegative. Material: PBMCs. In nucleotide form, the sequence is TGTGCCAGCAGCCGAGATAGACAGGAGCACACTGAAGCTTTCTTT. Its translation reads: CASSRDRQEHTEAFF.